The clone carrying this T cell receptor (beta chain) has just a few counts. This CDR3 has 15 amino acids. V was trimmed by 2 bases and J by 0 bases, leaving 10 bases between them. The V gene's germline CDR1 is KGHSH and CDR2 LQKENI. Time point reported: patch test 1, 2 weeks after DPC sensitization. Documented treatment: therapeutic diphenylcyclopropenone sensitization with weekly scalp DPC. The data derive from a study of human T cells and chemical hapten exposure. TCRdb ran MiXCR on the RACE reads and lists one entry per CDR3 protein. This table has some 83,000 distinct CDR3 sequences, about 10% appearing once.

This chain connects TRBV18 to TRBJ1-2; maybe TRBD1 (5 bases). The sequence was collected from a woman aged 45-60 years with alopecia areata. Some clones in this sample may be carry-over from other donors' samples. The sequencing used whole blood, collected in connection with sensitization to the hapten diphenylcyclopropenone (DPC). This chain's CDR3 is CASSPVQGANYGYTF. Written as DNA, the CDR3 is TGTGCCAGCTCACCAGTCCAGGGAGCTAACTATGGCTACACCTTC. The whole variable domain, filled in from reference TRBV18 and TRBJ1-2, reads NAGVMQNPRHLVRRRGQEARLRCSPMKGHSHVYWYRQLPEEGLKFMVYLQKENIIDESGMPKERFSAEFPKEGPSILRIQQVVRGDSAAYFCASSPVQGANYGYTFGSGTRLTVV.